The 8 T cell receptor beta chains below were found in one sample sequenced in a study of regulatory T cells in long-lasting Graves disease. Investigators prepared the TCR beta libraries by applying iRepertoire HTBI primers and Arm-PCR of CDR3 regions. TCRdb fed the multiplex PCR reads into MiXCR, producing one record per CDR3 protein. The sample yields 300,000 to 400,000 distinct CDR3 sequences, about a sixth seen once. Time point given: newly diagnosed GD, antithyroid drugs for less than 3 months. From RNA extracted from PBMCs, the TCR library was made. This sample was also put to use in a study of T cells in Graves' hyperthyroidism and ophthalmopathy.

Specimen: peripheral blood mononuclear cells (PBMCs), collected at new diagnosis, from a patient treated with antithyroid drugs. The receptors were gathered from a man between 35 and 55 years old with Graves disease.

This clonotype has ten or more counts. Here the CDR3 reads CSAMRGGPEETQYF. In DNA form, the CDR3 reads TGCAGTGCTATGCGGGGGGGCCCAGAAGAGACCCAGTACTTC. V gene TRBV20-1 combines with J gene TRBJ2-5; 9 nucleotides line up with TRBD2. Germline V gives CDR1 DFQATT, CDR2 SNEGSKA (reference sequence). CDR3 size: 14 residues. V lost 4 bases and J lost 3; bases outside the gene matches: 6.

The rearrangement uses TRBV5-4 and TRBJ1-1, with D unresolved. The CDR3 covers 12 residues. Trimming shortened V by 5 bases and J by 8 bases, and 13 bases separated the two germline ends. Germline V gene sequence: CDR1 SGHNT, CDR2 YYREEE (reference sequence). CDR3 loop: CASSSRLKEAFF. The CDR3 nucleotides read TGTGCCAGCAGTTCCCGACTGAAGGAAGCTTTCTTT.

This clonotype was recorded at least ten times. The chain is built from TRBV27 and TRBJ2-7; 11 nucleotides align to TRBD1. Germline CDR1 MNHEY, CDR2 SMNVEV (reference sequence). Trimming took 5 bases from V and 2 from J; bases not matched to a gene: 5. CDR3 length equals 15 residues. The chain's CDR3 is CASSHPGQGAYEQYF. The CDR3 DNA reads TGTGCCAGCAGTCATCCGGGACAGGGGGCCTACGAGCAGTACTTC.

In this sample, this clonotype turned up many times. This CDR3 reads CASSESRGLTDTQYF. The CDR3 DNA is TGTGCCAGCAGTGAAAGCAGGGGGCTCACAGATACGCAGTATTTT. The chain is built from TRBV6-2 or TRBV6-3 and TRBJ2-3; TRBD1 matches at 8 bases. Trimming took 5 bases from V and 2 from J; bases not matched to a gene: 6. CDR1 and CDR2 (germline): MNHEY, SVGEGT. This CDR3 has 15 amino acids.

This clonotype was seen ten or more times. This chain joins TRBV20-1 and TRBJ2-3; TRBD2 matches 12 bases. The CDR3 loop spans 17 amino acids. V shed 0 bases, J shed 0 bases, and the junction held 4 bases outside the gene matches. The germline CDR1 and CDR2 sequences are DFQATT and SNEGSKA (reference sequence). The CDR3 DNA is TGCAGTGCTAGAGATCAAGGACTAGCGGGGAGCACAGATACGCAGTATTTT. Translating gives CSARDQGLAGSTDTQYF.

This clonotype was detected ten times or more. This chain uses TRBV11-2 with TRBJ2-2, with D maybe TRBD1 (5 bases). V lost 5 bases and J 7 bases, leaving 14 bases between the germline ends. The CDR3 has 14 residues. Germline V gene sequence: CDR1 SGHAT, CDR2 FQNNGV. The CDR3 DNA reads TGTGCCAGCAGCGGCCAGACAGTCGGCGGGGAGCTGTTTTTT. It is translated as CASSGQTVGGELFF. Based on the CDR3 plus reference TRBV11-2 and TRBJ2-2, the full variable domain is EAGVAQSPRYKIIEKRQSVAFWCNPISGHATLYWYQQILGQGPKLLIQFQNNGVVDDSQLPKDRFSAERLKGVDSTLKIQPAKLEDSAVYLCASSGQTVGGELFFGEGSRLTVL.

This clonotype showed up just a few times. A junction boundary mismatches the germline segment, possibly from a read error. The chain combines TRBV18 with TRBJ2-2, with 7 bases fitting TRBD2. There are 16 residues in the CDR3. Germline CDR1 KGHSH, CDR2 LQKENI. CDR3 bases: TGTGCCAGCTCACCAGGCCAGGGCGGGAGCACCGGGGAGCCGTTTTTT. This gives the protein CASSPGQGGSTGEPFF.

In this sample, this clonotype turned up a few times. The chain recombines TRBV20-1 with TRBJ2-7; TRBD2 agrees at 11 bases. Looked up from germline, CDR1 is DFQATT and CDR2 is SNEGSKA (reference sequence). V lost 2 bases, J lost 2 bases, and 2 bases stayed unmatched. The CDR3 has 14 amino acids. In DNA form, the CDR3 reads TGCAGTGCTAGACATAGCGGGGGGGCCTACGAGCAGTACTTC. As protein: CSARHSGGAYEQYF.